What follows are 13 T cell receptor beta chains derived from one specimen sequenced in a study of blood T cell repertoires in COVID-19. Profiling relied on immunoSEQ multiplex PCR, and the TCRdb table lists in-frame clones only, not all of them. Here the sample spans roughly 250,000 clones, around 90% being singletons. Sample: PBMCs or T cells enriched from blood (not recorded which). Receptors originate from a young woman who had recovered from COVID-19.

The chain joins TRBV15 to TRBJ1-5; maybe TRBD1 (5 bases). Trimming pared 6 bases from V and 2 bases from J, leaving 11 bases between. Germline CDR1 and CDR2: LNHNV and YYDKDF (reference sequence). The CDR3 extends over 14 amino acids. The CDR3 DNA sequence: TGTGCCACCAGAGAACAGGACGGCAATCAGCCCCAGCATTTT. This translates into CATREQDGNQPQHF.

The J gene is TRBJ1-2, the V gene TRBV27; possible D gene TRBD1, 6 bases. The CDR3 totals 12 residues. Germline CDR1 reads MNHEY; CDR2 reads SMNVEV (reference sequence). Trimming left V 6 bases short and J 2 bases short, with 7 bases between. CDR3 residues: CASRQGNYGYTF. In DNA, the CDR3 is TGTGCCAGCAGACAGGGCAACTATGGCTACACCTTC.

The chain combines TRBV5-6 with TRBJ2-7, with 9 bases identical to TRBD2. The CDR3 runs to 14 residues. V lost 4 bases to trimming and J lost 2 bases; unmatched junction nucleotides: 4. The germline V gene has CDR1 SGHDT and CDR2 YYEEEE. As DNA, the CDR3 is TGTGCCAGCAGCATAAGGACTAGCGCCTACGAGCAGTACTTC. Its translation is CASSIRTSAYEQYF.

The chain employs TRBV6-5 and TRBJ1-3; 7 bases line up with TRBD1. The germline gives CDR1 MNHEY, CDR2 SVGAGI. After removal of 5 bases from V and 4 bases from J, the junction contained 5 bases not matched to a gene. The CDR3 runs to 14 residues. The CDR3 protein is CASSRTGPGNTIYF. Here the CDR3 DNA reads TGTGCCAGCAGTCGGACAGGACCCGGAAACACCATATATTTT.

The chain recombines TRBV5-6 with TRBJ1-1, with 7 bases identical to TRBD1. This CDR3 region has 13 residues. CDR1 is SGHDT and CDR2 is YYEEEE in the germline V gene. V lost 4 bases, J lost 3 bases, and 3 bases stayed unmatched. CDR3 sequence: CASSPTGYTEAFF. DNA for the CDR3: TGTGCCAGCAGCCCGACAGGGTACACTGAAGCTTTCTTT. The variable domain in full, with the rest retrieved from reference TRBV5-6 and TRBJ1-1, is DAGVTQSPTHLIKTRGQQVTLRCSPKSGHDTVSWYQQALGQGPQFIFQYYEEEERQRGNFPDRFSGHQFPNYSSELNVNALLLGDSALYLCASSPTGYTEAFFGQGTRLTVV.

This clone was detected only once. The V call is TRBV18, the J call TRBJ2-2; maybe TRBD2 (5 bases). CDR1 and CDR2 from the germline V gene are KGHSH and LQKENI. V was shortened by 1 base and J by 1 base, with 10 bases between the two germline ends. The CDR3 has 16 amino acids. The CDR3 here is CASSPLSGENTGELFF. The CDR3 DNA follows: TGTGCCAGCTCACCACTGTCCGGGGAGAACACCGGGGAGCTGTTTTTT.

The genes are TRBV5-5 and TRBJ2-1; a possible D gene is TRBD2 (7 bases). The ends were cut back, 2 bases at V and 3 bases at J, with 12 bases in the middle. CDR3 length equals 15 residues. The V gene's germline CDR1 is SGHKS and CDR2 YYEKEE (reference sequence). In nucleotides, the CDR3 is TGTGCCAGCAGCTTCGAAAGGGGGGGCTACAATGAGCAGTTCTTC. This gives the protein CASSFERGGYNEQFF.

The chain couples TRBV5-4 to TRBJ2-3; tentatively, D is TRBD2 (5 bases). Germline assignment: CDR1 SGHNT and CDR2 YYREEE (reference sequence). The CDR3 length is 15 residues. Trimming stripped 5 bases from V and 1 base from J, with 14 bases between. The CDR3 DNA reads TGTGCCAGCAGGGAGAGTCGGGGAGGCACAGATACGCAGTATTTT. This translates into CASRESRGGTDTQYF.

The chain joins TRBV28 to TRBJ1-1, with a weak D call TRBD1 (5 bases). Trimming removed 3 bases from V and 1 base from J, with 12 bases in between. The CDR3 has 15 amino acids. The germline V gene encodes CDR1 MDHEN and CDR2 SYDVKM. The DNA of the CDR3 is TGTGCCAGCAGTTTCCAGGGTACCAAGAACACTGAAGCTTTCTTT. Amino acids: CASSFQGTKNTEAFF.

DNA for the CDR3: TGTGCCAGCAGTTTTGGAGGGCCTACTCAGCCCCAGCATTTT. Its translation: CASSFGGPTQPQHF. The chain employs TRBV28 and TRBJ1-5; no firm D call. Looked up from germline, CDR1 is MDHEN and CDR2 is SYDVKM. This CDR3 contains 14 residues. The V end lost 3 bases, the J end lost 6 bases, and 12 bases lay between the germline ends.

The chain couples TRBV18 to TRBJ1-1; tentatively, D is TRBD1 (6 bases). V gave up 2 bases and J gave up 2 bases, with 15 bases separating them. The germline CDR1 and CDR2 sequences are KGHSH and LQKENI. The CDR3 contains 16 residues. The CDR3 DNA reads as TGTGCCAGCTCACCAAGGATCGTACAGGGAAACACTGAAGCTTTCTTT. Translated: CASSPRIVQGNTEAFF.

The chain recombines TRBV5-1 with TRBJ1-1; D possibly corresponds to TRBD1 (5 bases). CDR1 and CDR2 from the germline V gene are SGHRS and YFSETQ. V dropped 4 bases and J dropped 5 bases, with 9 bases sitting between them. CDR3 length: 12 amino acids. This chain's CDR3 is CASSPDTTEAFF. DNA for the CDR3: TGCGCCAGCAGCCCGGACACTACTGAAGCTTTCTTT.

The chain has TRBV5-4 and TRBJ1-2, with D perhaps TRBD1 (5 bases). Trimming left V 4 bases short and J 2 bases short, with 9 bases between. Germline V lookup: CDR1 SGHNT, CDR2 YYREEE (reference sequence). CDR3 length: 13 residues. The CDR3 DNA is TGTGCCAGCAGCCAGGGAGGGAACTATGGCTACACCTTC. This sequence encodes CASSQGGNYGYTF.